A single T cell receptor beta chain is shown here with its context. Its cognate antigen is unknown. Alongside a J-beta primer mix, a sample-barcoded 5' primer served in a second PCR lasting about 7 to 11 cycles. MiXCR, applied by TCRdb to the 5' RACE reads, yields one record per CDR3 protein. This sample has roughly 1.5 million distinct CDR3 sequences, with roughly 43% found just once. This CDR3 has 15 residues. Trimming pared 5 bases from V and 3 bases from J, leaving 15 bases between. Germline-derived CDR1 and CDR2 are SGHRS and YFSETQ. The data derive from a study of blood T cells in healthy people across ages. Findings of the study overall: Observed TCR beta diversity showed a strong correlation with the percentage of naive T cells as measured by flow cytometry.

The specimen sequenced was blood. The genes are TRBV5-1 and TRBJ2-1, with a possible D match to TRBD2 (5 bases). This clonotype was obtained from a woman under 30 in good health. The CDR3 protein is CASSKDSTLYNEQFF. Written as DNA, the CDR3 is TGCGCCAGCAGTAAGGACTCAACACTCTACAATGAGCAGTTCTTC.